This T cell receptor (beta chain) was captured by sequencing in a study of response to subunit inactivated influenza vaccine (dated by TCRdb to 2016 to 2019). Background on the whole study: Deep quantitative T cell receptor repertoire profiling was used in the study to track responses to a trivalent subunit inactivated influenza vaccine. What the study reported, not specific to this receptor: The authors suggested that each seasonal influenza vaccination may recruit only a limited number of new T cells.

On this clonotype: The antigen this receptor binds is unknown. No qualities accompany the bases; no much larger clone lies one base away.

The library was built by means of RT-PCR. Sequencing relied on an Illumina HiSeq 2500. TCRdb reprocessed the public reads (quality trimming at Q25 with fastp, clone calling with MiXCR) and kept in-frame beta chains. Here each entry gathers all rows of one CDR3 protein and keeps the most common genes and DNA. For this sample there are around 650,000 distinct CDR3 sequences; approximately 14% appear just once. The ten largest clones represent 11% of the sample. CDR1 and CDR2 were assigned from the germline V gene as MNHEY and SVGEGT. The CDR3 covers 14 residues, taking in both the cysteine and the phenylalanine. Left in the record is the CDR3 DNA by itself, 42 bases read in frame from the first base. Here V drops 5 bases and J drops 8 bases, and the junction holds 6 bases not matched to any gene.

The sequence was obtained from a man aged 45-60 years who received an inactivated influenza vaccine. Donor details come from another sample of the same person, matched by shared clones. The source was PBMCs from blood, collected 12 days after vaccination. The receptor chain draws on TRBV6-2 or TRBV6-3 and TRBJ2-7; TRBD2 lines up with 13 middle nucleotides. The encoded CDR3 is CASSDPGLAGKQYF. The nucleotide sequence is TGTGCCAGCAGTGATCCGGGACTAGCGGGAAAGCAGTACTTC.